This T cell receptor beta chain stems from a study of technical replicates of blood from a few donors. The CDR3 consists of 17 residues. Per the germline V gene, CDR1 is SGHNT and CDR2 is YENEEA. V shed 5 bases, J shed 0 bases, and the junction held 9 bases outside the gene matches. The protocol was immunoSEQ multiplex PCR, while the TCRdb copy is restricted to in-frame clones and leaves out a portion. The table includes approximately 79,000 clones, just under 95% detected once. The receptor comes from a human donor in good health. The chain uses TRBV11-3 and TRBJ2-2; TRBD1 matches at 7 bases. The sample consisted of T cells isolated from PBMCs. The CDR3 DNA reads TGTGCCAGCAGCGGCGACAGGGTTTTACCGAACACCGGGGAGCTGTTTTTT. Its protein is CASSGDRVLPNTGELFF.